This TCR beta chain was recorded in a study of T cell responses to AZD1222 COVID-19 vaccine. Whole-study results and caveats: Repertoires were collected only later (after the peak T cell response had occurred). It was only a handful of AZD1222 recipients who were seropositive at baseline. Targeting of unmutated variant regions was reportedly seen in nearly half of spike-specific TCRs.

Points on this clone: Its antigen is as yet unknown.

The protocol was immunoSEQ multiplex PCR, while the TCRdb copy is restricted to in-frame clones and leaves out a portion. The sample yields approximately 74,000 clones, approximately 87% seen once. Sequencing was performed on peripheral blood, taken 28 days after the second AZD1222 dose. The clonotype originates from an adult who received the AZD1222 COVID-19 vaccine.

CDR3 residues: CASSRTLTGELFF. In nucleotides, the CDR3 is TGTGCCAGCAGTCGGACATTGACCGGGGAGCTGTTTTTT. V is TRBV6-5 and J is TRBJ2-2; maybe TRBD1 (5 bases). Trimming cost V 5 bases and J 5 bases, with 9 bases left between them. The CDR3 is 13 amino acids. Germline V gives CDR1 MNHEY, CDR2 SVGAGI.